A single sample is the source of the 30 T cell receptor beta chains below, sequenced in a study of a mutant IDH1 vaccine in newly diagnosed glioma. This table comes from immunoSEQ multiplex PCR, and its TCRdb copy is limited to in-frame clones, with some not included. The sample records tens of thousands of clones, about 91% being singletons. Time point reported: baseline, week 1 (first vaccination visit). The treatment is: pre-vaccination baseline after standard-of-care therapy. The source was PBMCs, collected from a glioma patient treated with radiotherapy, temozolomide or both. The receptor source for this set is a man aged 45-60 years with glioma.

The CDR3 DNA is TGTGCCAGCAGTACAGGGGGCGCGGCCGGGGAGCTGTTTTTT. This gives the protein CASSTGGAAGELFF. The chain carries TRBV6-6 and TRBJ2-2; 9 nucleotides line up with TRBD1. V gave up 5 bases and J gave up 6 bases; unmatched junction bases: 4. Germline lookup yields CDR1 MNHNY and CDR2 SVGAGI (reference sequence). The CDR3 has 14 amino acids.

V and J are TRBV29-1 and TRBJ1-1; 7 nucleotides match TRBD1. The germline V gene encodes CDR1 SQVTM and CDR2 ANQGSEA. The length of the CDR3 is 13 residues. With V trimmed by 7 bases and J by 2 bases, 7 bases remained unmatched. The CDR3 region is CSAKRGGNTEAFF. CDR3 in DNA: TGCAGCGCCAAGAGAGGGGGCAACACTGAAGCTTTCTTT.

J is TRBJ1-5 and V is TRBV13; D is undetermined. V was pared by 2 bases and J by 7 bases, with 9 bases between. The CDR3 extends over 13 amino acids. Germline-derived CDR1 and CDR2 are PRHDT and FYEKMQ (reference sequence). The CDR3 DNA sequence: TGTGCCAGCAGCTTAAACCCTTGGCAGCCCCAGCATTTT. Translation gives CASSLNPWQPQHF.

The gene calls are TRBV9 and TRBJ1-1; D not resolved. This CDR3 contains 15 residues. Trimming took 1 base from V and 0 from J, leaving 10 bases between them. Germline CDR1 and CDR2: SGDLS and YYNGEE. This CDR3 reads CASSVSPEMNTEAFF. Here the CDR3 DNA reads TGTGCCAGCAGCGTAAGTCCAGAAATGAACACTGAAGCTTTCTTT.

This rearrangement joins TRBV18 to TRBJ2-7; the D is unclear. The CDR3 loop spans 15 amino acids. V was pared by 3 bases and J by 0 bases, with 12 bases between. Germline CDR1 KGHSH, CDR2 LQKENI. The CDR3 nucleotides read TGTGCCAGCTCACCCGGTCGTGGAGACTCCTACGAGCAGTACTTC. Amino acid sequence: CASSPGRGDSYEQYF.

The V call is TRBV11-2, the J call TRBJ1-6; TRBD1 matches at 9 bases. The germline CDR1 and CDR2 sequences are SGHAT and FQNNGV. The CDR3 loop spans 16 amino acids. With V trimmed by 5 bases and J by 13 bases, 15 bases remained unmatched. This CDR3 is CASSISGDRGFLPLHF. DNA of the CDR3: TGTGCCAGCAGCATATCCGGAGACAGGGGGTTTCTGCCCCTCCACTTT.

This chain uses TRBV7-8 with TRBJ2-3, with 16 bases aligning to TRBD2. Unmatched junction bases numbered 7, after V lost 5 bases and J lost 5 bases. CDR1 and CDR2 from the germline V gene are SGHVS and FQNEAQ. The CDR3 consists of 17 residues. CDR3 bases: TGTGCCAGCAGCCCAGGGACTAGCGGGAGGGCTAGAGATACGCAGTATTTT. It codes for CASSPGTSGRARDTQYF. The full variable domain, rest sourced from reference TRBV7-8 and TRBJ2-3, is GAGVSQSPRYKVAKRGQDVALRCDPISGHVSLFWYQQALGQGPEFLTYFQNEAQLDKSGLPSDRFFAERPEGSVSTLKIQRTQQEDSAVYLCASSPGTSGRARDTQYFGPGTRLTVL.

Remarks on this clone: One junction end disagrees with the germline gene, perhaps due to a read error. The chain combines TRBV9 with TRBJ2-5; 12 nucleotides agree with TRBD2. CDR1 SGDLS and CDR2 YYNGEE come from the germline V gene. This CDR3 spans 15 amino acids. The CDR3 DNA is TGTGCCAGCAGCGTGACTAGCGGGGGCCAAGGGACCCAGTACTTC. As protein: CASSVTSGGQGTQYF.

This clone has more than one count but fewer than ten. The chain employs TRBV5-1 and TRBJ2-1; D ambiguous. V was pared by 3 bases and J by 6 bases, with 13 bases between. The CDR3 contains 14 residues. Germline loops: CDR1 SGHRS, CDR2 YFSETQ. The DNA of the CDR3 is TGCGCCAGCAGCTGGATACAGAGATCCAATGAGCAGTTCTTC. As protein: CASSWIQRSNEQFF. Full variable domain (rest looked up from reference TRBV5-1 and TRBJ2-1): KAGVTQTPRYLIKTRGQQVTLSCSPISGHRSVSWYQQTPGQGLQFLFEYFSETQRNKGNFPGRFSGRQFSNSRSEMNVSTLELGDSALYLCASSWIQRSNEQFFGPGTRLTVL.

The chain joins TRBV9 to TRBJ2-3, with TRBD2 identical over 9 bases. The CDR3 is 16 amino acids. Germline V gives CDR1 SGDLS, CDR2 YYNGEE. J lost 5 bases, V lost 4 bases, and 11 bases had no gene match. Here the CDR3 reads CASSQGGRGGGDTQYF. The CDR3 DNA sequence: TGTGCCAGCAGCCAGGGCGGGCGGGGGGGCGGAGATACGCAGTATTTT.

The chain combines TRBV6-5 with TRBJ1-1; D is uncertain. Germline loops: CDR1 MNHEY, CDR2 SVGAGI. The V and J ends lost 5 bases and 1 base respectively, with 14 bases between them. The length of the CDR3 is 15 residues. In DNA form, the CDR3 reads TGTGCCAGCAGTGGTCCGGAAGGTGGGAACACTGAAGCTTTCTTT. Encoded protein: CASSGPEGGNTEAFF.

This sequence joins TRBV4-2 and TRBJ2-7; 11 positions agree with TRBD2. Per the germline V gene, CDR1 is LGHNA and CDR2 is YNFKEQ. The CDR3 is 16 residues long. Trimming removed 1 base from V and 2 bases from J; junction bases left unmatched: 4. CDR3: CASSQVLAGGAYEQYF. As DNA, the CDR3 is TGTGCCAGCAGCCAAGTGTTAGCGGGGGGGGCCTACGAGCAGTACTTC.

The chain employs TRBV7-8 and TRBJ1-3; the D is unclear. The CDR3 is 14 amino acids. V was trimmed by 4 bases and J by 2 bases, leaving 9 bases between them. Germline-derived CDR1 and CDR2 are SGHVS and FQNEAQ. The CDR3 DNA is TGTGCCAGCAGCTATACGGTGCCTGGAAACACCATATATTTT. Its translation: CASSYTVPGNTIYF.

The V gene is TRBV28, the J gene TRBJ2-2, with TRBD2 matching 7 bases. Trimming took 7 bases from V and 5 from J; bases not matched to a gene: 10. The germline V gene has CDR1 MDHEN and CDR2 SYDVKM. The CDR3 has 15 amino acids. CDR3 nucleotide sequence: TGTGCCAGCAATGAACGGCGGGAGAAAACCGGGGAGCTGTTTTTT. Translated, it gives CASNERREKTGELFF.

V and J are TRBV2 and TRBJ1-2; maybe TRBD1 (5 bases). Germline values: CDR1 SNHLY, CDR2 FYNNEI. The CDR3 spans 16 residues. V shed 3 bases and J shed 8 bases, with 22 bases lying between them. As DNA, the CDR3 is TGTGCCAGCAGTGATTCGGCAGGGCAAAACCTCGTGGGCTACACCTTC. Its protein product is CASSDSAGQNLVGYTF.

V usage is TRBV7-9 and J usage is TRBJ1-2; D is ambiguous. Germline V CDR1 and CDR2: SEHNR, FQNEAQ (reference sequence). V shed 3 bases and J shed 7 bases, with 12 bases lying between them. The CDR3 totals 13 residues. The CDR3 loop is CASSFYSEGGYTF. The CDR3 DNA reads TGTGCCAGCAGCTTTTACAGCGAGGGTGGCTACACCTTC.

This clone was detected once. The chain recombines TRBV16 with TRBJ1-2; unclear D gene. The V gene's germline CDR1 is KGHSY and CDR2 FQNENV. The V and J ends lost 2 bases and 0 bases respectively, with 16 bases between them. The CDR3 contains 17 residues. The CDR3 sequence: CASSQGRVGSSNYGYTF. CDR3 DNA: TGTGCCAGCAGCCAAGGAAGGGTGGGGTCTTCTAACTATGGCTACACCTTC.

The rearrangement joins TRBV28 to TRBJ1-1; D is ambiguous. The CDR3 spans 12 residues. Germline loops: CDR1 MDHEN, CDR2 SYDVKM. The V end lost 7 bases, the J end lost 4 bases, and 10 bases lay between the germline ends. The CDR3 spells CASTHARTEAFF. CDR3 in DNA: TGTGCCAGCACCCATGCCCGCACTGAAGCTTTCTTT.

A single count supports this clone. Here the CDR3 reads CASSQVNPPGQGRANTIYF. CDR3 DNA: TGCGCCAGCAGCCAAGTTAACCCCCCCGGACAGGGCAGAGCAAACACCATATATTTT. This chain uses TRBV4-1 with TRBJ1-3, with TRBD1 matching 8 bases. Germline CDR1 is MGHRA and CDR2 is YSYEKL. This CDR3 has 19 amino acids. V dropped 1 base and J dropped 6; count of bases not matched to a gene: 17.

The chain has TRBV5-4 and TRBJ2-1, with D maybe TRBD1 (5 bases). Germline assignment: CDR1 SGHNT and CDR2 YYREEE (reference sequence). Trimming took off 4 bases at V and 3 bases at J, with 14 bases between the two ends. This CDR3 is 15 amino acids long. The CDR3 bases are TGTGCCAGCAGCCCCACGGCAGGGAACTACAATGAGCAGTTCTTC. Its protein is CASSPTAGNYNEQFF.

The rearrangement uses TRBV9 and TRBJ1-2, with 7 positions matching TRBD1. The V segment lost 4 bases and the J segment 4 bases; nucleotides outside the gene matches: 10. Germline lookup yields CDR1 SGDLS and CDR2 YYNGEE. The CDR3 is 15 residues long. For the CDR3, the DNA is TGTGCCAGCAGCTCTCATAGAGGGACAGCCTATGGCTACACCTTC. This codes for CASSSHRGTAYGYTF.

The rearrangement links TRBV6-8 to TRBJ1-3; possible D gene TRBD1, 5 bases. Between the trimmed V and J ends, which lost 10 bases and 4 bases, there was a span of 14 bases. The CDR3 spans 13 residues. In germline, CDR1 is MNHGY, CDR2 SAAAGT. CDR3 protein: CATPGGVGNTIYF. The CDR3 DNA reads TGTGCCACCCCGGGGGGGGTCGGAAACACCATATATTTT.

Only one count was recorded for this clone. The chain couples TRBV7-8 to TRBJ1-2; TRBD1 matches 7 bases. This CDR3 has 14 amino acids. The V gene's germline CDR1 is SGHVS and CDR2 FQNEAQ. J lost 8 bases, V lost 3 bases, and 9 bases had no gene match. As DNA, the CDR3 is TGTGCCAGCAGCTTCATAGGACAGGTCTACGGCTACACCTTC. It yields the protein CASSFIGQVYGYTF.

The CDR3 bases are TGTGCCAGCAGCTTGAATTCTGGGGCCAACGTCCTGACTTTC. This codes for CASSLNSGANVLTF. The chain combines TRBV7-3 with TRBJ2-6; D is unresolved. Germline-derived CDR1 and CDR2 are SGHTA and FQGTGA. This CDR3 is 14 amino acids long. The germline V and J ends were trimmed by 3 bases and 1 base, with 4 bases remaining between them.

J is TRBJ2-7 and V is TRBV14; D remains unclear. This CDR3 spans 12 amino acids. V gave up 4 bases and J gave up 3 bases, with 7 bases separating them. Germline CDR1 is SGHDN and CDR2 is FVKESK. The CDR3 nucleotides are TGTGCCAGCAGCCCACAACGCTACGAGCAGTACTTC. Encoded protein: CASSPQRYEQYF.

The CDR3 bases are TGTGCCAGCAGTTACGATACTAATGAAAAACTGTTTTTT. Translation: CASSYDTNEKLFF. V usage is TRBV28 and J usage is TRBJ1-4, with D hard to call. This CDR3 spans 13 amino acids. The V gene's germline CDR1 is MDHEN and CDR2 SYDVKM. V gave up 4 bases and J gave up 2 bases, with 5 bases separating them.

The chain joins TRBV29-1 to TRBJ2-7; D may correspond to TRBD1 or TRBD2 (5 bases each). Germline CDR1 reads SQVTM; CDR2 reads ANQGSEA. The CDR3 spans 15 residues. Trimming shortened V by 4 bases and J by 1 base, and 17 bases separated the two germline ends. The CDR3 loop is CSVGGRTIGSYEQYF. DNA of the CDR3: TGCAGCGTTGGGGGACGGACAATCGGTTCCTACGAGCAGTACTTC.

This clone has just one count. The rearrangement uses TRBV19 and TRBJ1-5; D is uncertain. Germline CDR1 LNHDA, CDR2 SQIVND (reference sequence). The ends were cut back, 8 bases at V and 1 base at J, with 6 bases in the middle. The CDR3 has 12 residues. The CDR3 is CASHASNQPQHF. CDR3 DNA sequence: TGTGCCAGTCACGCAAGCAATCAGCCCCAGCATTTT. The entire variable domain, with the rest obtained from reference TRBV19 and TRBJ1-5, is as follows: DGGITQSPKYLFRKEGQNVTLSCEQNLNHDAMYWYRQDPGQGLRLIYYSQIVNDFQKGDIAEGYSVSREKKESFPLTVTSAQKNPTAFYLCASHASNQPQHFGDGTRLSIL.

V and J are TRBV7-6 and TRBJ1-3; no clear D gene. This CDR3 comprises 15 residues. V lost 4 bases and J 2 bases, leaving 12 bases between the germline ends. CDR1 SGHVS and CDR2 FNYEAQ come from the germline V gene. For the CDR3, the DNA is TGTGCCAGCAGCTCTACCCCAAGGACTGGAAACACCATATATTTT. It encodes CASSSTPRTGNTIYF.

The gene calls are TRBV5-6 and TRBJ1-6; TRBD1 matches 9 bases. The CDR3 runs to 15 residues. Looked up from germline, CDR1 is SGHDT and CDR2 is YYEEEE. Trimming took 2 bases from V and 9 from J; bases not matched to a gene: 6. In DNA, the CDR3 is TGTGCCAGCAGCTTCTGGACAGGGGCCTTTTCACCCCTCCACTTT. As protein: CASSFWTGAFSPLHF.